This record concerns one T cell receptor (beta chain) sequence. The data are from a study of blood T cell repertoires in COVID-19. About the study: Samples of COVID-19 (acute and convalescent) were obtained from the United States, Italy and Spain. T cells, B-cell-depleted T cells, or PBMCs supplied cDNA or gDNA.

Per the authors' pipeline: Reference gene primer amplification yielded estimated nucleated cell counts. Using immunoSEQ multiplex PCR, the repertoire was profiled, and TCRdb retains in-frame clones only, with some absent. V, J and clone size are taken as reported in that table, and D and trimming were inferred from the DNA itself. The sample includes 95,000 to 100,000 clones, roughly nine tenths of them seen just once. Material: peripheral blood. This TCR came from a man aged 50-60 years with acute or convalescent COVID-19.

CDR3 bases: TGTGCCAGTAGTGACGGCTTGAGGGATAATGAAAAACTGTTTTTT. This translates into CASSDGLRDNEKLFF. The V call is TRBV19, the J call TRBJ1-4; D ambiguous. CDR1 and CDR2 (germline): LNHDA, SQIVND (reference sequence). Trimming pared 5 bases from V and 4 bases from J, leaving 14 bases between. The CDR3 has 15 residues. Combining the CDR3 with reference TRBV19 and TRBJ1-4 gives the whole variable domain DGGITQSPKYLFRKEGQNVTLSCEQNLNHDAMYWYRQDPGQGLRLIYYSQIVNDFQKGDIAEGYSVSREKKESFPLTVTSAQKNPTAFYLCASSDGLRDNEKLFFGSGTQLSVL.